This T cell receptor (beta chain) was sequenced for a study of blood T cell repertoires in COVID-19. The wider study: The study drew acute and convalescent COVID-19 samples from the United States, Italy and Spain. In each case, the material was cDNA or gDNA derived from T cells, B-cell-depleted T cells, or PBMCs.

As handled by the study authors: Estimation of nucleated cell counts relied on the amplification of reference gene primers. Produced via immunoSEQ multiplex PCR; TCRdb's table is partial and in-frame only. Clonal size and the V and J genes are those of that table, whereas D and trimming came from the DNA. Among 56,000 or so clones listed, under 90% were seen once. With V trimmed by 8 bases and J by 11 bases, 5 bases remained unmatched. The CDR3 is 10 amino acids. The sequence was obtained from a human donor in a cohort sampled during active COVID-19. The V and J genes are TRBV12-3 or TRBV12-4 and TRBJ1-1, with TRBD1 matching 7 bases. Sequencing was done on a sample of peripheral blood. Here the CDR3 reads CASGDREAFF. The CDR3 nucleotides read TGTGCCAGCGGTGACAGGGAGGCTTTCTTT.